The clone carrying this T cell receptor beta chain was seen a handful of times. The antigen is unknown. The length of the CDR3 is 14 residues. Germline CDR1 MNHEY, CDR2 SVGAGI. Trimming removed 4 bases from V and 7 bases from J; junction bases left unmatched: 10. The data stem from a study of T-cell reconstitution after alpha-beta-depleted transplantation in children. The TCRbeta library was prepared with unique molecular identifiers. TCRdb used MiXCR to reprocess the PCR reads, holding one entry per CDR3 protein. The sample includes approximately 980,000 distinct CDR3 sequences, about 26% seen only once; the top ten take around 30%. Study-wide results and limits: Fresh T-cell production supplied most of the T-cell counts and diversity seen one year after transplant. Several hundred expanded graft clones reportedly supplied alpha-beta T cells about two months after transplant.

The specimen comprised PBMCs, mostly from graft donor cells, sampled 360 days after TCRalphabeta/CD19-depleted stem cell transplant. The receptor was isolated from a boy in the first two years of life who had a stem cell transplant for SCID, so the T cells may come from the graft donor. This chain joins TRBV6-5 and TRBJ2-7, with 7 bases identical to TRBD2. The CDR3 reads CASSWSGTGGEQYF. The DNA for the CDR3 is TGTGCCAGCAGTTGGAGCGGGACCGGGGGGGAGCAGTACTTC.